Many counts were recorded for the clone carrying this TCR beta chain. Germline V gene sequence: CDR1 SGHTA, CDR2 FQGNSA. V lost 5 bases and J lost 1; bases outside the gene matches: 6. The CDR3 is 16 residues long. The data originate from a study of T cells after yellow fever vaccination. 5'RACE template switching produced TCR cDNA carrying a universal primer site and UMIs. TCRdb redid the calling of the 5' RACE reads with MiXCR, one entry per CDR3 protein. Of roughly 250,000 distinct CDR3 sequences listed, over 10% were seen once; the top ten hold roughly 0.5%. Specimen: CD4+ T cells sorted from PBMCs, collected 45 days after the yellow fever booster vaccination. This receptor was identified in a young man who received the YFV17D yellow fever vaccine. This rearrangement joins TRBV7-2 to TRBJ2-3; 10 bases map to TRBD1. CDR3 sequence reads: CASSRQGAMGTDTQYF. The CDR3, as DNA: TGTGCCAGCAGCCGACAGGGGGCGATGGGCACAGATACGCAGTATTTT. Combining the CDR3 with reference TRBV7-2 and TRBJ2-3 gives the whole variable domain GAGVSQSPSNKVTEKGKDVELRCDPISGHTALYWYRQSLGQGLEFLIYFQGNSAPDKSGLPSDRFSAERTGGSVSTLTIQRTQQEDSAVYLCASSRQGAMGTDTQYFGPGTRLTVL.